This record looks at one T cell receptor (beta chain) sequence and its context. The sample comes from a study of chemoradiotherapy in HPV16-positive cancers. About the research overall: A couple of HPV16-positive patients' cells yielded candidate HPV-specific clones and common motifs.

Trimming at V came to 4 bases and at J to 4 bases, leaving 4 bases not matched to a gene. CDR3 length: 13 amino acids. In germline, CDR1 is SGHNT, CDR2 YYREEE (reference sequence). Generated by immunoSEQ multiplex PCR, the TCRdb table keeps only in-frame clones and is missing some. The sample lists 10,000 or so clones, about three quarters seen once, with about 2.3% in the top ten. The specimen was collected from a patient who underwent chemoradiotherapy. J is TRBJ1-2 and V is TRBV5-4, with 7 bases fitting TRBD1. This clonotype was sampled from a human donor with HPV-associated anogenital cancer. CDR3 coding DNA: TGTGCCAGCAGCGCCTCAGGGGGCTATGGCTACACCTTC. The encoded protein is CASSASGGYGYTF.